These 18 T cell receptor beta chains came from one sample sequenced in a study of blood T cell repertoires in COVID-19. Some clones are missing from TCRdb's copy, which holds only in-frame ones; the method was immunoSEQ multiplex PCR. The sample includes fewer than 500,000 clones, about 90% of them seen just once. The specimen sequenced was PBMCs or T cells enriched from blood (not recorded which). The receptors derive from a young woman who had recovered from COVID-19.

The V and J genes are TRBV7-7 and TRBJ1-2; possibly TRBD1 for D (6 bases). V dropped 5 bases and J dropped 6 bases, with 16 bases sitting between them. The germline CDR1 and CDR2 sequences are SSHAT and FNYEAQ (reference sequence). The CDR3 sequence is 14 residues long. DNA of the CDR3: TGTGCCAGCAGCGAAAAAGGACAGTTAAATGGCTACACCTTC. This encodes CASSEKGQLNGYTF.

DNA for the CDR3: TGTGCTAGTGGCAAGCCTTCACTAGCGGGCTCAGATACGCAGTATTTT. Its protein is CASGKPSLAGSDTQYF. The chain joins TRBV12-5 to TRBJ2-3, with 9 positions matching TRBD2. CDR3 length equals 16 residues. V gave up 6 bases and J gave up 4 bases; unmatched junction bases: 11. CDR1 is LGHNT and CDR2 is FRNRAP in the germline V gene. The complete variable domain, with remaining parts taken from reference TRBV12-5 and TRBJ2-3, reads DARVTQTPRHKVTEMGQEVTMRCQPILGHNTVFWYRQTMMQGLELLAYFRNRAPLDDSGMPKDRFSAEMPDATLATLKIQPSEPRDSAVYFCASGKPSLAGSDTQYFGPGTRLTVL.

V usage is TRBV10-3 and J usage is TRBJ2-2, with 9 bases identical to TRBD2. The CDR3 runs 14 residues. The V gene end was trimmed by 6 bases and the J gene end by 7 bases; junction bases not matched to a gene: 6. CDR1 and CDR2 (germline): ENHRY, SYGVKD. The CDR3 nucleotides are TGTGCCATCAGCCCGGGACTAGCAGTCGGGGAGCTGTTTTTT. Its translation is CAISPGLAVGELFF.

Concerning this clone: The sample holds other DNA sequences that translate to the same CDR3. This chain links TRBV29-1 with TRBJ2-1, with 7 bases matching TRBD1. CDR3 length: 10 residues. The germline CDR1 and CDR2 sequences are SQVTM and ANQGSEA. V dropped 7 bases and J dropped 7; count of bases not matched to a gene: 1. This CDR3 reads CSGTGNEQFF. CDR3 sequence (DNA): TGCAGCGGGACAGGTAATGAGCAGTTCTTC.

The gene calls are TRBV11-2 and TRBJ2-5, with D possibly matching TRBD1 (5 bases). Germline-derived CDR1 and CDR2 are SGHAT and FQNNGV. Between the trimmed V and J ends, which lost 5 bases and 5 bases, there was a span of 24 bases. CDR3 length equals 17 residues. CDR3 sequence (DNA): TGTGCCAGCAGCGGATTTGCACCTGGGGCGATCGGGGAGACCCAGTACTTC. Its protein is CASSGFAPGAIGETQYF.

The chain joins TRBV4-2 to TRBJ2-7; 9 nucleotides line up with TRBD1. Germline loops: CDR1 LGHNA, CDR2 YNFKEQ. With V trimmed by 1 base and J by 5 bases, 9 bases remained unmatched. The CDR3 consists of 16 residues. The CDR3 reads CASSQGSGTGLNEQYF. The CDR3 nucleotides are TGTGCCAGCAGCCAAGGGAGCGGGACAGGGCTTAACGAGCAGTACTTC.

This chain uses TRBV3-1 (or the pseudogene TRBV3-2) with TRBJ2-1; tentative D call: TRBD2 (6 bases). Trimming pared 7 bases from V and 0 bases from J, leaving 10 bases between. Germline CDR1 is LGHDT and CDR2 is YNNKEL (reference sequence). The CDR3 loop spans 14 amino acids. The CDR3 loop reads CASNRGSSYNEQFF. The CDR3 bases are TGTGCCAGCAACCGGGGGAGCTCCTACAATGAGCAGTTCTTC.

The V gene is TRBV7-9, the J gene TRBJ2-5, with D possibly being TRBD1 (6 bases). The CDR3 is 13 amino acids. V dropped 5 bases and J dropped 2 bases, with 9 bases sitting between them. Per germline, CDR1 SEHNR and CDR2 FQNEAQ (reference sequence). CDR3 nucleotides: TGTGCCAGCAGCCCGGACAGTCAAGAGACCCAGTACTTC. Translated, it gives CASSPDSQETQYF.

This sequence joins TRBV7-2 and TRBJ1-3; tentatively, D is TRBD1 (5 bases). Per the germline V gene, CDR1 is SGHTA and CDR2 is FQGNSA. The V and J ends lost 1 base and 0 bases respectively, with 10 bases between them. CDR3 length: 16 residues. CDR3 DNA: TGTGCCAGCAGCTTAGGGAGGGGCCTCTCTGGAAACACCATATATTTT. Its protein product is CASSLGRGLSGNTIYF.

V is TRBV28 and J is TRBJ1-6; D not certain. Germline CDR1 reads MDHEN; CDR2 reads SYDVKM. V was cut by 5 bases and J by 7 bases, with 12 bases left in between. CDR3 size: 14 residues. CDR3 protein: CASSQDPGNSPLHF. The CDR3 DNA reads TGTGCCAGCAGTCAAGACCCGGGGAATTCACCCCTCCACTTT.

The genes are TRBV5-1 and TRBJ2-3; 7 bases are shared with TRBD1. Trimming at V came to 2 bases and at J to 7 bases, leaving 4 bases not matched to a gene. Germline V lookup: CDR1 SGHRS, CDR2 YFSETQ. The CDR3 sequence is 13 residues long. CDR3 sequence reads: CASSFTQGYTQYF. CDR3 in DNA: TGCGCCAGCAGCTTCACACAGGGGTATACGCAGTATTTT.

The sample holds one count of this clone. This chain connects TRBV3-1 (or the pseudogene TRBV3-2) to TRBJ2-2; the D gene is possibly TRBD1 (5 bases). With 0 bases removed from V and 3 bases from J, the gap between germline ends came to 14 bases. CDR1 and CDR2 from the germline V gene are LGHDT and YNNKEL (reference sequence). There are 17 residues in the CDR3. In DNA form, the CDR3 reads TGTGCCAGCAGCCAAGATGGTAGGGGCCGGCACACCGGGGAGCTGTTTTTT. Its translation: CASSQDGRGRHTGELFF.

The J gene is TRBJ1-1, the V gene TRBV5-1; 10 bases line up with TRBD1. The CDR3 has 16 residues. V was clipped by 4 bases and J by 5 bases; unmatched bases: 11. Germline V gives CDR1 SGHRS, CDR2 YFSETQ. The CDR3 is CASSQGTGQGGTEAFF. Here the CDR3 DNA reads TGCGCCAGCAGCCAGGGTACCGGACAGGGGGGAACTGAAGCTTTCTTT.

V and J are TRBV3-1 (or the pseudogene TRBV3-2) and TRBJ1-3, with no clear D. This CDR3 has 16 amino acids. Germline CDR1 reads LGHDT; CDR2 reads YNNKEL (reference sequence). Trimming pared 3 bases from V and 0 bases from J, leaving 12 bases between. In nucleotides, the CDR3 is TGTGCCAGCAGCCACGTTCTGGGCCGCTCTGGAAACACCATATATTTT. Translation: CASSHVLGRSGNTIYF.

V gene TRBV9 combines with J gene TRBJ2-1; a possible D gene is TRBD2 (6 bases). V gave up 4 bases and J gave up 0 bases, with 11 bases separating them. CDR1 is SGDLS and CDR2 is YYNGEE in the germline V gene. This CDR3 is built from 15 residues. The CDR3 sequence is CASSLSGLSYNEQFF. The CDR3 DNA reads as TGTGCCAGCAGCCTTAGCGGACTCTCCTACAATGAGCAGTTCTTC.

This chain uses TRBV6-5 with TRBJ2-2; D is perhaps TRBD1 (7 bases). Germline CDR1 is MNHEY and CDR2 is SVGAGI. Trimming pared 7 bases from V and 3 bases from J, leaving 15 bases between. This CDR3 has 15 amino acids. The CDR3 DNA reads as TGTGCCAGCACCAGGGGGGTTTGGGACACCGGGGAGCTGTTTTTT. This gives the protein CASTRGVWDTGELFF.

The gene calls are TRBV5-4 and TRBJ2-5; 14 positions match TRBD2. V dropped 4 bases and J dropped 4; count of bases not matched to a gene: 9. Germline CDR1 is SGHNT and CDR2 is YYREEE (reference sequence). CDR3 length equals 17 residues. DNA for the CDR3: TGTGCCAGCAGCCCCGGACTAGCGGGGGGTGGGTTAGAGACCCAGTACTTC. It translates to CASSPGLAGGGLETQYF.

Concerning this clone: Other nucleotide sequences from this sample produce the same CDR3. The chain is built from TRBV3-1 (or the pseudogene TRBV3-2) and TRBJ2-5; tentatively, D is TRBD1 (6 bases). Trimming removed 4 bases at V and 2 bases at J, with 8 bases between. Germline lookup yields CDR1 LGHDT and CDR2 YNNKEL (reference sequence). The length of the CDR3 is 13 residues. CDR3 sequence (DNA): TGTGCCAGCAGCCTGAGGGGGCAAGAGACCCAGTACTTC. This sequence encodes CASSLRGQETQYF.